A single sample is the source of the 9 T cell receptor beta chains below, sequenced in a study of blood T cell repertoires in COVID-19. Sequencing used immunoSEQ multiplex PCR; TCRdb keeps in-frame clones, though not all of them. The table shows 470,000 or so clones, with about 89% occurring only once. What was sequenced was peripheral blood. Every receptor here comes from a woman aged 25 to 45 with acute or convalescent COVID-19.

The chain combines TRBV12-5 with TRBJ1-5, with a tentative D call TRBD1 (6 bases). In germline, CDR1 is LGHNT, CDR2 FRNRAP. The CDR3 contains 13 residues. V lost 6 bases, J lost 10 bases, and 16 bases lay in between. CDR3 in amino acids: CASGQGLDLPQHF. CDR3 sequence (DNA): TGTGCTAGTGGACAGGGTCTGGATCTACCCCAGCATTTT. Filled out from reference TRBV12-5 and TRBJ1-5, the complete variable domain reads DARVTQTPRHKVTEMGQEVTMRCQPILGHNTVFWYRQTMMQGLELLAYFRNRAPLDDSGMPKDRFSAEMPDATLATLKIQPSEPRDSAVYFCASGQGLDLPQHFGDGTRLSIL.

There are a few counts of this clone. The chain employs TRBV2 and TRBJ2-7; the D gene is possibly TRBD2 (6 bases). This CDR3 comprises 15 residues. V was cut by 3 bases and J by 0 bases, with 12 bases left in between. Germline V lookup: CDR1 SNHLY, CDR2 FYNNEI. This chain's CDR3 is CASSDRGASSYEQYF. The CDR3 region has the DNA TGTGCCAGCAGTGACCGCGGGGCAAGCTCCTACGAGCAGTACTTC.

The V call is TRBV30, the J call TRBJ1-2, with 7 nucleotides matching TRBD1. This CDR3 contains 14 residues. From germline, CDR1 is GTSNPN and CDR2 SVGIG (reference sequence). V lost 6 bases and J lost 7; bases outside the gene matches: 14. CDR3 residues: CACNRGGDSGGYTF. CDR3 in DNA: TGTGCCTGCAACAGGGGAGGAGACTCGGGTGGCTACACCTTC.

V and J are TRBV18 and TRBJ2-7; D is perhaps TRBD1 (6 bases). The CDR3 covers 14 residues. V lost 2 bases and J lost 3, with 11 bases in between. Germline V lookup: CDR1 KGHSH, CDR2 LQKENI. The chain's CDR3 is CASSPTGLHYEQYF. The CDR3 DNA sequence: TGTGCCAGCTCACCAACAGGGTTGCACTACGAGCAGTACTTC.

The chain is built from TRBV29-1 and TRBJ2-7, with 8 bases aligning to TRBD1. Germline V gene lookup returns CDR1 SQVTM and CDR2 ANQGSEA. With V trimmed by 7 bases and J by 4 bases, 12 bases remained unmatched. This CDR3 has 14 amino acids. The CDR3 spells CSARPTGVGYEQYF. In nucleotides, the CDR3 is TGCAGCGCACGACCGACAGGGGTAGGTTACGAGCAGTACTTC.

The J gene is TRBJ1-4, the V gene TRBV6-4; 7 nucleotides align to TRBD1. Per the germline V gene, CDR1 is MRHNA and CDR2 is SNTAGT. J lost 4 bases, V lost 6 bases, and 8 bases had no gene match. CDR3 length: 15 residues. CDR3 in DNA: TGTGCCAGCAGAGCAAGGACAGGCGGTAATGAAAAACTGTTTTTT. It codes for CASRARTGGNEKLFF.

The rearrangement links TRBV2 to TRBJ2-1; D may be TRBD1 (6 bases). V lost 7 bases and J 7 bases, leaving 14 bases between the germline ends. Germline V lookup: CDR1 SNHLY, CDR2 FYNNEI. The CDR3 length is 13 residues. CDR3 protein: CASNRDRGNEQFF. CDR3 nucleotides: TGTGCCAGCAATCGGGATAGGGGGAATGAGCAGTTCTTC.

V gene TRBV19 combines with J gene TRBJ2-1; perhaps TRBD1 as D (5 bases). V was clipped by 8 bases and J by 9 bases, with 14 bases between them. The CDR3 has 12 residues. Germline loops: CDR1 LNHDA, CDR2 SQIVND (reference sequence). CDR3 protein: CASQGVGLEQFF. The CDR3 coding sequence is TGTGCCAGTCAAGGGGTGGGGCTTGAGCAGTTCTTC.

This rearrangement joins TRBV19 to TRBJ2-5, with TRBD1 identical over 9 bases. CDR3 length: 14 amino acids. The trim removed 6 bases at V and 4 bases at J, leaving 6 bases unmatched. CDR1 and CDR2 (germline): LNHDA, SQIVND (reference sequence). CDR3 sequence reads: CASSNRGLSETQYF. CDR3 in DNA: TGTGCCAGTAGCAACAGGGGGCTCTCAGAGACCCAGTACTTC.